This TCR beta chain was identified during a study of cytomegalovirus exposure and HLA in healthy donors. Overall study context: Earlier, 150 million to 200 million T cells were analyzed, and some 120 million unique TCR beta sequences were found among them.

The PCR was carried out with 60 Vbeta primers and 13 Jbeta primers. Assay: immunoSEQ multiplex PCR; the TCRdb copy retains only in-frame clones and omits some. The data contain approximately 170,000 clones, around 63% of them singletons. Regarding the study as a whole: TCR beta V- and J-gene trimming was later associated with a missense DCLRE1C variant. Most CMV-associated TCR beta chains were later found to appear HLA-restricted.

Details on this clone: As yet, its antigen is unknown.

The clonotype comes from a woman aged 18-35 years in good health and CMV-seropositive. The sample was PBMCs.

The CDR3 nucleotides are TGTGCCAGTCGGGACGGGACTAGCGGCTTTGAGCAGTTCTTC. Protein sequence: CASRDGTSGFEQFF. This chain connects TRBV2 to TRBJ2-1; TRBD2 agrees at 11 bases. V lost 9 bases to trimming and J lost 9 bases; unmatched junction nucleotides: 10. Germline loops: CDR1 SNHLY, CDR2 FYNNEI. This CDR3 has 14 amino acids.